The entry below describes one T cell receptor (beta chain). This specimen includes other DNA sequences encoding the same CDR3. The PCR made use of 60 Vbeta and 13 Jbeta primers. Only in-frame clones appear in the TCRdb table, and some are missing; sequencing was by immunoSEQ multiplex PCR. The sample contains under 200,000 clones, around three quarters of which appear only once. These data are taken from a study of cytomegalovirus exposure and HLA in healthy donors. The V end was cut by 5 bases, the J end by 0 bases, with 10 bases between. The CDR3 loop spans 14 amino acids. The germline V gene has CDR1 SEHNR and CDR2 FQNEAQ (reference sequence).

Sequenced input: PBMCs. The chain has TRBV7-9 and TRBJ1-1; D might be TRBD1 (6 bases). The TCR sequence derives from a woman aged 25 to 39 in good health and CMV-seropositive. The CDR3 spells CASSPRGMNTEAFF. In DNA form, the CDR3 reads TGTGCCAGCAGCCCGAGGGGGATGAACACTGAAGCTTTCTTT.